This T cell receptor beta chain was sequenced for a study of blood T cell repertoires in COVID-19. In the study overall: Sites in the United States, Italy and Spain provided acute and convalescent COVID-19 samples.

Trimming removed 2 bases from V and 7 bases from J, with 14 bases in between. The CDR3 contains 14 residues. Germline V CDR1 and CDR2: MGHRA, YSYEKL. As handled by the study authors: The assay estimated nucleated cells by amplifying reference gene primers. Assay used: immunoSEQ multiplex PCR; TCRdb lists only in-frame clones, some missing. The D gene and trimming were derived from the DNA, and the V and J assignments and clone size from that table. The sample carries about 670,000 clones, 85% to 90% recorded once. V is TRBV4-1 and J is TRBJ1-1; D may be TRBD1 (5 bases). Sequencing was carried out using peripheral blood. This clonotype originated in a woman aged 18-35 years with acute or convalescent COVID-19. CDR3 sequence (DNA): TGCGCCAGCAGCCAAAATAGCCAGGGTGTTGAAGCTTTCTTT. It codes for CASSQNSQGVEAFF.